Listed below are T cell receptor beta chains from one sample, sequenced in a study of blood T cell repertoires in COVID-19. Only in-frame clones appear in the TCRdb table, and some are missing; sequencing was by immunoSEQ multiplex PCR. Altogether some 97,000 clones are present, about 85% being singletons, with the ten largest covering over 10%. The specimen sequenced was peripheral blood. The receptor set was obtained from a human donor in a cohort sampled during active COVID-19. The CDR3 runs from the conserved cysteine through the conserved F or W. D genes are given only for firm matches. Clone size is not always given. Where it is, it says once, few, many or a class for expanded clones.

abundance,d_gene,v_gene,j_gene,len,CDR3aa,CDR3nt
many,.,TRBV5-6,TRBJ1-3,14,CASSLYETGNTIYF,TGTGCCAGCAGCTTATATGAGACTGGAAACACCATATATTTT
.,.,TRBV6-2/TRBV6-3,TRBJ1-6,15,CASSYYQGYNSPLHF,TGTGCCAGCAGTTATTATCAGGGATATAATTCACCCCTCCACTTT
once,TRBD1,TRBV23-1,TRBJ2-7,15,CASSREGQGAYEQYF,TGCGCCAGCAGTCGGGAGGGACAGGGCGCCTACGAGCAGTACTTC
.,.,TRBV9,TRBJ1-1,13,CASSVQGPGEAFF,TGTGCCAGCAGCGTACAGGGGCCGGGTGAAGCTTTCTTT
.,.,TRBV3-1/TRBV3-2,TRBJ1-2,15,CASSDGQLEYYGYTF,TGTGCCAGCAGTGACGGACAGCTTGAGTACTATGGCTACACCTTC
once,TRBD1,TRBV5-1,TRBJ1-2,13,CASSPDRVSGYTF,TGCGCCAGCAGCCCGGACAGGGTATCTGGCTACACCTTC
few,TRBD1,TRBV6-2/TRBV6-3,TRBJ1-2,14,CASSSQGAGAGYTF,TGTGCCAGCAGCTCTCAGGGGGCAGGGGCTGGCTACACCTTC
.,.,TRBV24-1,TRBJ2-3,15,CATSDPAGGADTQYF,TGTGCCACCAGTGATCCGGCGGGCGGCGCAGATACGCAGTATTTT
.,TRBD2,TRBV20-1,TRBJ2-1,14,CSASRLAGGGEQFF,TGCAGTGCTAGTCGGCTAGCGGGGGGAGGAGAGCAGTTCTTC
.,.,TRBV5-1,TRBJ1-2,14,CASTTNQGMGGYTF,TGCGCCAGCACCACTAATCAGGGGATGGGTGGCTACACCTTC
.,TRBD2,TRBV6-2/TRBV6-3,TRBJ2-3,14,CASSRSGSTDTQYF,TGTGCCAGCAGTCGTAGCGGGAGCACAGATACGCAGTATTTT
.,.,TRBV6-5,TRBJ1-1,15,CATGVLVTGNTEAFF,TGTGCCACCGGGGTTCTAGTGACAGGGAACACTGAAGCTTTCTTT
.,.,TRBV6-5,TRBJ1-6,16,CASSYSNSGGNRALHF,TGTGCCAGCAGTTACTCGAATTCGGGGGGGAATAGGGCCCTCCACTTT
.,TRBD1,TRBV18,TRBJ2-2,15,CASSPGTEATGELFF,TGTGCCAGCTCACCAGGGACAGAGGCGACCGGGGAGCTGTTTTTT
.,.,TRBV5-1,TRBJ1-1,15,CASSKLLWRQGEAFF,TGCGCCAGCTCAAAACTCCTGTGGCGACAAGGTGAAGCTTTCTTT
.,.,TRBV3-1/TRBV3-2,TRBJ1-2,15,CASSQGQGINYGYTF,TGTGCCAGCAGCCAAGGTCAGGGAATTAACTATGGCTACACCTTC
many,TRBD1,TRBV11-2,TRBJ1-2,13,CASTQGAVYGYTF,TGTGCCAGCACTCAGGGGGCTGTATATGGCTACACCTTC
once,.,TRBV7-2,TRBJ2-1,15,CASSRDTTHYNEQFF,TGTGCCAGCAGCCGGGACACTACCCACTACAATGAGCAGTTCTTC
.,TRBD2,TRBV4-3,TRBJ2-1,16,CASSQGTSGTYNEQFF,TGCGCCAGCAGCCAAGGGACTAGCGGCACCTACAATGAGCAGTTCTTC
.,TRBD1,TRBV5-1,TRBJ2-7,15,CASSLGGTGPYEQYF,TGCGCCAGCAGCTTGGGCGGGACAGGGCCCTACGAGCAGTACTTC
.,.,TRBV10-3,TRBJ1-1,15,CAISESPTRRAEAFF,TGTGCCATCAGTGAGTCCCCGACAAGGAGGGCTGAAGCTTTCTTT
.,TRBD2,TRBV4-3,TRBJ2-2,22,CASSQDKLGSGRAERTTGELFF,TGCGCCAGCAGCCAAGATAAATTAGGTAGCGGGAGGGCCGAGAGGACCACCGGGGAGCTGTTTTTT
.,TRBD1,TRBV11-2,TRBJ1-2,15,CASSARGDRDYGYTF,TGTGCCAGCAGCGCCAGGGGGGACAGGGACTATGGCTACACCTTC
few,.,TRBV19,TRBJ1-1,15,CASSGPTDMNTEAFF,TGTGCCAGTAGTGGTCCGACAGATATGAACACTGAAGCTTTCTTT
.,TRBD2,TRBV19,TRBJ2-7,14,CASSTTSGNYEQYF,TGTGCCAGTAGTACGACTAGCGGCAACTACGAGCAGTACTTC
.,TRBD1,TRBV27,TRBJ1-4,16,CASSLMGQPAGEKLFF,TGTGCCAGCAGTTTAATGGGACAGCCGGCGGGTGAAAAACTGTTTTTT
.,.,TRBV4-1,TRBJ1-2,15,CASTGRGLGNYGYTF,TGCGCCAGCACCGGTCGGGGGTTGGGGAACTATGGCTACACCTTC
.,TRBD1,TRBV5-1,TRBJ1-5,16,CASSLGTGGSNQPQHF,TGCGCCAGCAGCTTGGGGACAGGCGGTAGCAATCAGCCCCAGCATTTT
.,.,TRBV3-1/TRBV3-2,TRBJ1-3,14,CASSQGRAGNTIYF,TGTGCCAGCAGCCAAGGCAGGGCTGGAAACACCATATATTTT
.,TRBD2,TRBV7-6,TRBJ2-1,18,CASSFSSGGASSYNEQFF,TGTGCCAGCAGCTTTAGTAGCGGGGGGGCGTCGTCCTACAATGAGCAGTTCTTC
.,.,TRBV10-3,TRBJ2-7,16,CAISESRSSGGGEQYF,TGTGCCATCAGTGAGTCGAGGTCTAGCGGAGGGGGAGAGCAGTACTTC
.,.,TRBV5-1,TRBJ1-1,15,CASTTVPGLNTEAFF,TGCGCCAGCACCACGGTGCCGGGGTTGAACACTGAAGCTTTCTTT
.,.,TRBV19,TRBJ2-7,18,CASSIDLPGRGVVYEQYF,TGTGCCAGTAGTATAGATCTCCCCGGCAGGGGGGTCGTCTACGAGCAGTACTTC
.,TRBD1,TRBV11-2,TRBJ1-3,15,CASSARTGAGNTIYF,TGTGCCAGCAGCGCCAGGACAGGGGCTGGAAACACCATATATTTT
.,.,TRBV10-1,TRBJ1-1,13,CASSDHWSTEAFF,TGCGCCAGCAGTGACCACTGGAGCACTGAAGCTTTCTTT
.,.,TRBV6-6,TRBJ1-1,14,CASSYSGTNTEAFF,TGTGCCAGCAGTTATTCCGGGACTAACACTGAAGCTTTCTTT
.,.,TRBV2,TRBJ2-5,14,CASSAAADQETQYF,TGTGCCAGCAGTGCGGCGGCCGACCAAGAGACCCAGTACTTC
.,TRBD1,TRBV7-9,TRBJ1-1,16,CASSSGQLTLNTEAFF,TGTGCCAGCAGCTCGGGACAGCTCACCTTGAACACTGAAGCTTTCTTT
.,.,TRBV19,TRBJ2-1,15,CASSRAGQTYNEQFF,TGTGCCAGTAGTAGAGCGGGCCAGACTTACAATGAGCAGTTCTTC
.,.,TRBV4-1,TRBJ1-5,15,CASSQGLGETQPQHF,TGCGCCAGCAGCCAAGGGCTCGGGGAGACACAGCCCCAGCATTTT
.,.,TRBV3-1/TRBV3-2,TRBJ1-2,14,CASSQGGVNYGYTF,TGTGCCAGCAGCCAAGGGGGCGTTAACTATGGCTACACCTTC
.,TRBD1,TRBV7-9,TRBJ1-1,15,CASRGGQGLNTEAFF,TGTGCCAGCAGGGGTGGACAGGGTTTGAACACTGAAGCTTTCTTT
.,TRBD1,TRBV6-5,TRBJ1-2,12,CASQDRAYGYTF,TGTGCCAGCCAAGACAGGGCCTATGGCTACACCTTC
.,.,TRBV6-5,TRBJ2-5,13,CASSYLNQETQYF,TGTGCCAGCAGTTACTTAAACCAAGAGACCCAGTACTTC
.,.,TRBV7-8,TRBJ2-7,14,CASSLGVGSYEQYF,TGTGCCAGCAGCTTAGGAGTGGGCAGCTACGAGCAGTACTTC
.,.,TRBV3-1/TRBV3-2,TRBJ2-7,13,CASRRDWGYEQYF,TGTGCCAGCAGGCGGGACTGGGGCTACGAGCAGTACTTC
.,TRBD2,TRBV7-2,TRBJ2-3,16,CASSFSGRPRGDTQYF,TGTGCCAGCAGCTTTAGCGGGAGACCTCGGGGAGATACGCAGTATTTT
.,.,TRBV7-2,TRBJ2-1,14,CASSLATNNNEQFF,TGTGCCAGCAGCTTAGCCACAAACAACAATGAGCAGTTCTTC
.,TRBD2,TRBV10-3,TRBJ2-1,15,CAIRPGLAGRGEQFF,TGTGCCATCAGACCCGGACTAGCCGGTCGCGGTGAGCAGTTCTTC
.,TRBD2,TRBV7-8,TRBJ2-7,20,CASSRVRTGVRTSGAYEQYF,TGTGCCAGCAGCCGAGTCCGGACAGGAGTGAGGACTAGCGGAGCCTACGAGCAGTACTTC
.,TRBD2,TRBV11-2,TRBJ2-1,15,CASSPGLGGYNEQFF,TGTGCCAGCAGCCCGGGACTAGGAGGATACAATGAGCAGTTCTTC
.,TRBD2,TRBV7-6,TRBJ2-3,17,CASSLRLAGGVTDTQYF,TGTGCCAGCAGCCTAAGACTAGCGGGGGGGGTAACAGATACGCAGTATTTT